The 8 T cell receptor beta chains below all came from one sample that was sequenced in a study of persistence of HIV-infected CD4 T cells. Overlapping HIV-1 Gag 15-mer peptides at approximately 1 ug per peptide per mL were used. Memory cells lacking CD40L and CD69 with high CD45RO were sorted. The libraries were made with immunoSEQ version 4 in survey mode. Sequenced by immunoSEQ multiplex PCR; TCRdb stores in-frame clones only, minus some. Of about 40,000 clones listed, around 78% are singletons. Which antigens these TCRs recognize remains unknown. This sample comprised CD4+ T cells sorted from PBMCs after approximately 19-hour stimulation, obtained from a patient who received antiretroviral therapy. Receptors were obtained from an adult man with HIV who was CMV-seropositive.

The chain employs TRBV21-1 and TRBJ1-5; no check of the table's D call, TRBD1, against the DNA was made. TRBV21-1 is designated a pseudogene. The CDR3 runs to 17 residues. CDR3 protein: CASSKASGQGDEWPQHF. The CDR3 DNA reads TGTGCCAGCAGCAAAGCGTCGGGCCAGGGTGACGAATGGCCCCAGCATTTT.

This chain uses TRBV7-2 with TRBJ2-1; D gene uncertain. CDR1 SGHTA and CDR2 FQGNSA come from the germline V gene. Between the trimmed V and J ends, which lost 1 base and 5 bases, there was a span of 6 bases. The CDR3 has 13 amino acids. The CDR3 nucleotides read TGTGCCAGCAGCTTAGATCTGGACAATGAGCAGTTCTTC. It codes for CASSLDLDNEQFF.

The rearrangement joins TRBV2 to TRBJ1-2, with D hard to call. The CDR3 sequence is 12 residues long. Trimming cost V 8 bases and J 4 bases, with 11 bases left between them. Germline CDR1 SNHLY, CDR2 FYNNEI. The CDR3 here is CASLRELYGYTF. In nucleotides, the CDR3 is TGTGCCAGCTTGAGAGAACTCTATGGCTACACCTTC.

The genes are TRBV19 and TRBJ1-2; 8 bases fit TRBD1. With V trimmed by 7 bases and J by 0 bases, 4 bases remained unmatched. Per the germline V gene, CDR1 is LNHDA and CDR2 is SQIVND (reference sequence). The CDR3 runs 14 residues. The CDR3 DNA sequence: TGTGCCAGTATTGACAGGGGAGCTAACTATGGCTACACCTTC. It is translated as CASIDRGANYGYTF.

The V gene is TRBV25-1, the J gene TRBJ2-4; D uncertain. Deletions cut 4 bases from V and 8 bases from J, with 12 bases between. Germline CDR1 MGHDK, CDR2 SYGVNS. This CDR3 has 13 residues. The CDR3 sequence: CASSAVGLDIQYF. Written as DNA, the CDR3 is TGTGCCAGCAGTGCCGTCGGTTTGGACATTCAGTACTTC.

CDR3 loop: CASSFELQGGDEKLFF. CDR3 nucleotides: TGTGCCAGCAGCTTCGAATTACAGGGGGGAGATGAAAAACTGTTTTTT. The chain employs TRBV5-8 and TRBJ1-4; 8 positions agree with TRBD1. V trimming: 2 bases; J trimming: 6 bases; junction bases outside the gene matches: 9. Germline-derived CDR1 and CDR2 are SGHTS and YDEGEE. The length of the CDR3 is 16 residues.

The chain joins TRBV6-1 to TRBJ2-1, with 10 bases fitting TRBD2. The V gene end was trimmed by 1 base and the J gene end by 9 bases; junction bases not matched to a gene: 6. Germline V gene lookup returns CDR1 MNHNS and CDR2 SASEGT. This CDR3 is built from 15 residues. CDR3 amino acids: CASSEESGRGREQFF. For the CDR3, the DNA is TGTGCCAGCAGTGAAGAGAGCGGGAGGGGGCGTGAGCAGTTCTTC.

The rearrangement joins TRBV28 to TRBJ2-7, with unresolved D. CDR3 length: 12 residues. The germline gives CDR1 MDHEN, CDR2 SYDVKM. Trimming cost V 2 bases and J 6 bases, with 8 bases left between them. The CDR3 nucleotides are TGTGCCAGCAGTTTACAAGCAGTCGAGCAGTACTTC. Amino acids: CASSLQAVEQYF.